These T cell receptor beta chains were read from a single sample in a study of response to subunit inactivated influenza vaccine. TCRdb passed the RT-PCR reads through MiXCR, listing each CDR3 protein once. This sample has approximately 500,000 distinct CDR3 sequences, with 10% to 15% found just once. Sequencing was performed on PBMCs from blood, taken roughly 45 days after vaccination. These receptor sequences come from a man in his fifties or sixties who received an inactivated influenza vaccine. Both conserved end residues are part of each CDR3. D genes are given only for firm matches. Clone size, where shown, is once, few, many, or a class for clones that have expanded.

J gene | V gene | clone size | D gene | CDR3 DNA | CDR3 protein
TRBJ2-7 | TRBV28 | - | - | TGTGCCACCCCTAGCGGACCGGGACAGGATCCCGGGAGGAACGAGCAGTACTTC | CATPSGPGQDPGRNEQYF
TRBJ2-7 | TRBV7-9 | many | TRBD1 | TGTGCCAGCAGCGTAGGGGGCGTAACCTACGAGCAGTACTTC | CASSVGGVTYEQYF
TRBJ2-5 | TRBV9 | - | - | TGTGCCAGCAGCGTAGGAACAGGTCCATTTCAGATCCAAGAGACCCAGTACTTC | CASSVGTGPFQIQETQYF
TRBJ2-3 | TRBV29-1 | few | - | TGCAGCGTTGGTGGCAGCGGGTATGCAGATACGCAGTATTTT | CSVGGSGYADTQYF
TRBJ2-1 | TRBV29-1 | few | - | TGCAGCGTTGACCCGGACTACAATGAGCAGTTCTTC | CSVDPDYNEQFF
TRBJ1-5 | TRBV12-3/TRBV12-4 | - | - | TGTGCCAGCAGTTTCGCTTCTGGGGCCAATCAGCCCCAGCATTTT | CASSFASGANQPQHF
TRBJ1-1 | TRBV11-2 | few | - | TGTGCCAGCAGCTTAGACCGCGTAGGGGGCACTGAAGCTTTCTTT | CASSLDRVGGTEAFF
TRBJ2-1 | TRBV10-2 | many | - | TGCGCCAGCAGCCGGGCCTCAAATGAGCAGTTCTTC | CASSRASNEQFF
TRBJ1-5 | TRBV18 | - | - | TGTGCCAGCTCACCAGCAGGTTTCAATCAGCCCCAGCATTTT | CASSPAGFNQPQHF
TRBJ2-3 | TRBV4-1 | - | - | TGCGCCAGCAGCCAAGGACTGGGGACACGCACAGATACGCAGTATTTT | CASSQGLGTRTDTQYF
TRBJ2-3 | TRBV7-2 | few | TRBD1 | TGTGCCAGCAGCCACCGGGACAGGGGCACAGATACGCAGTATTTT | CASSHRDRGTDTQYF
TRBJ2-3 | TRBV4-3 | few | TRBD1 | TGCGCCAGCAGCCAACTAACAGGGGGCGTAGATACGCAGTATTTT | CASSQLTGGVDTQYF
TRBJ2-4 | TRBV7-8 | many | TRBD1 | TGTGCCAGCAGCGGCAGGGGGCTGGATGGAAACATTCAGTACTTC | CASSGRGLDGNIQYF
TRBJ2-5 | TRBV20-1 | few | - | TGCAGTGCTAGAGATGCGCGGCAGGGGCAAGAGACCCAGTACTTC | CSARDARQGQETQYF
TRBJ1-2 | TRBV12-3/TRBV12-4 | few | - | TGTGCCAGCTCTGGGGCGGCCCTGGGCTACACCTTC | CASSGAALGYTF
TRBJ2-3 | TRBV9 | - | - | TGTGCCAGCAGCGTGGGGGTACTAGGTAACACAGATACGCAGTATTTT | CASSVGVLGNTDTQYF
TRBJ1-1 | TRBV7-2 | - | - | TGTGCCAGCAGCCCCCGGCGAGCAGTGAACACTGAAGCTTTCTTT | CASSPRRAVNTEAFF
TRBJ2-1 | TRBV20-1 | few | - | TGCAGTGCTAGAGAGACCAAGAGTGCCTACAATGAGCAGTTCTTC | CSARETKSAYNEQFF
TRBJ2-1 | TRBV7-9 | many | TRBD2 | TGTGCCAGCAGCTCAGCGGGAGGGTACTACAATGAGCAGTTCTTC | CASSSAGGYYNEQFF
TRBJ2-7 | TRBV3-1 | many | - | TGTGCCAGCAGCCAAGATCCCGGGTTCTCCGAGCAGTACTTC | CASSQDPGFSEQYF
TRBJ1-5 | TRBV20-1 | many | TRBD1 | TGCAGTGCTAGGCATCACCTTACAGGGGACAAACCCCAGCATTTT | CSARHHLTGDKPQHF
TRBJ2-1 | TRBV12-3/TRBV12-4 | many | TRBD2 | TGTGCCAGCGACGCTGGCGGGGGTTTGGGTGAGCAGTTCTTC | CASDAGGGLGEQFF
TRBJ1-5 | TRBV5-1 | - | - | TGCGCCAGCAGAGCCGAGGAGCCCCAGCATTTT | CASRAEEPQHF
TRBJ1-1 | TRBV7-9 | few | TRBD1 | TGTGCCAGCAGCCGAGACAGGGGGCGCTTGAACACTGAAGCTTTCTTT | CASSRDRGRLNTEAFF
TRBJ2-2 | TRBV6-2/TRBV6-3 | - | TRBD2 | TGTGCCAGCAGCGGACTAGCGGAAAACACCGGGGAGCTGTTTTTT | CASSGLAENTGELFF
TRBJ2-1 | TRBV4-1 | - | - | TGCGCCAGCAGCCAAGTAGGACAGAGGTTCGATGAGCAGTTCTTC | CASSQVGQRFDEQFF
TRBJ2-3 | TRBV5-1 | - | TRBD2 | TGCGCCAGCAGCTCCATGGCGGGAGTCACAGATACGCAGTATTTT | CASSSMAGVTDTQYF
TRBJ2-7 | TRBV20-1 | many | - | TGCAGTGCTACCAGGGCCTACGAGCAGTACTTC | CSATRAYEQYF
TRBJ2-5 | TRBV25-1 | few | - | TGTGCCAGCAGTGAATCCACTTCTGACCAGAGGGGTATAAGGATACAAGAGACCCAGTACTTC | CASSESTSDQRGIRIQETQYF
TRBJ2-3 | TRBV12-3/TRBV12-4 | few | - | TGTGCCAGCAGTTTAAACCAAGGAAATACGCAGTATTTT | CASSLNQGNTQYF
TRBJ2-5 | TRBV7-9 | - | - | TGTGCCAGCAGCTTTCAGGGGCCCCAAGAGACCCAGTACTTC | CASSFQGPQETQYF
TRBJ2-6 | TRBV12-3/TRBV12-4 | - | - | TGTGCCACCAGGGATGGGGCCAACGTCCTGACTTTC | CATRDGANVLTF
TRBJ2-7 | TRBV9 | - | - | TGTGCCAGCAGTCCCCTTAGCGGCCCCTACGAGCAGTACTTC | CASSPLSGPYEQYF
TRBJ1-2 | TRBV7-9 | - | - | TGTGCCAGCAGCTTAGGCGCCAGGCGTTCTTATGGCTACACCTTC | CASSLGARRSYGYTF
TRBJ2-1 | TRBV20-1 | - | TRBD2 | TGCAGTGCTAGCGGGACTAGCGGGAGGAGCTCCTACAATGAGCAGTTCTTC | CSASGTSGRSSYNEQFF
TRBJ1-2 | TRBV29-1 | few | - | TGCAGCGTTGAGGGGGGAAGTTCCTATGGCTACACCTTC | CSVEGGSSYGYTF
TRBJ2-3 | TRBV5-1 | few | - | TGCGCCAGCAGCTTGGAGGGGGGGCGCCACCCAGATACGCAGTATTTT | CASSLEGGRHPDTQYF
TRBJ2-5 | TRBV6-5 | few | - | TGTGCCAGCAGTGACCCCCTAGAGACCCAGTACTTC | CASSDPLETQYF
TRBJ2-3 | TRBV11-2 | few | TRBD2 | TGTGCCAGCAGCTTGTTTCTAGCGGGAGATGTAGGAGATACGCAGTATTTT | CASSLFLAGDVGDTQYF
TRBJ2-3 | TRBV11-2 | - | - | TGTGCCAGCAGCTTAGAGGCCTCCCGGACAGATACGCAGTATTTT | CASSLEASRTDTQYF
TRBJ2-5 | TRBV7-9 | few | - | TGTGCCAGCAGCTCTGTGTGGGAGACCCAGTACTTC | CASSSVWETQYF
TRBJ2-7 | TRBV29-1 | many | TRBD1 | TGCAGGGGGGACAGCTCTACCTACGAGCAGTACTTC | CRGDSSTYEQYF
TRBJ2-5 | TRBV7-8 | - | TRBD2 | TGTGCCAGCAGCCCTAGCGGGAGAGCGTTAGAGACCCAGTACTTC | CASSPSGRALETQYF
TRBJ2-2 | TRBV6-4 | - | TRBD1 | TGTGCCAGCAGTCCAACAGGGGTGAACACCGGGGAGCTGTTTTTT | CASSPTGVNTGELFF
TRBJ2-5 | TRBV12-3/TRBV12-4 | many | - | TGTGCCAGCAGTTCCTGGGACTCGGCCCAGTACTTC | CASSSWDSAQYF
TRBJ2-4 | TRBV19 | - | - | TGTGCCAGTAGTACCACCCGACAGGCCAAAAACATTCAGTACTTC | CASSTTRQAKNIQYF
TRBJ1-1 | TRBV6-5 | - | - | TGTGCCAGCAGTTTGAATTCAGAGGCTTTCTTT | CASSLNSEAFF
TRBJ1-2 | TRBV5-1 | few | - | TGCGCCAGCAGCAGTCAACCGGGACAAAACTATGGCTACACCTTC | CASSSQPGQNYGYTF
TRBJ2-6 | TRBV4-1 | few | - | TGCGCCAGCAGCCTGCACGGGTCCGGGGCCAACGTCCTGACTTTC | CASSLHGSGANVLTF
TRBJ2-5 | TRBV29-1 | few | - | TGCAGCGTTGAAGAAGAGGGGGGGCGAGAGACCCAGTACTTC | CSVEEEGGRETQYF
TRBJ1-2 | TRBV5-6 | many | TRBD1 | TGTGCCAGCAGCTTGAGGGGACAGCCCGGCTACACCTTC | CASSLRGQPGYTF
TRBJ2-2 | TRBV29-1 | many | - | TGCAGCGTTGTAGAAGTGAACACCGGGGAGCTGTTTTTT | CSVVEVNTGELFF